The following is a T cell receptor beta chain sequence with its context. What it binds is not known. The sample is drawn from a study of cytomegalovirus exposure and HLA in healthy donors. Regarding the study as a whole: V- and J-gene trimming of TCR beta was linked (in a later analysis) to a missense DCLRE1C variant. The investigators catalogued some 150 TCR beta chains as cytomegalovirus-associated. Later analysis suggested most CMV-associated TCR beta chains were HLA-restricted.

PCR amplification relied on 60 Vbeta primers (plus 13 Jbeta primers). Libraries were prepared by immunoSEQ multiplex PCR; TCRdb keeps only in-frame clonotypes and omits some of them. Found here are about 180,000 clones, over 70% of them singletons; the top ten hold around 3%. The clonotype comes from a male donor in good health and CMV-seronegative. The source material was PBMCs.

The DNA of the CDR3 is TGTGCCAGCAGTTACTCGACGAGGATTGGGAACACCATATATTTT. It specifies CASSYSTRIGNTIYF. The chain recombines TRBV6-5 with TRBJ1-3; no definite D call. With 0 bases removed from V and 7 bases from J, the gap between germline ends came to 13 bases. CDR3 length: 15 amino acids. CDR1 is MNHEY, CDR2 SVGAGI, per germline.